These 4 T cell receptor delta chains came from one sample sequenced in a study of Vδ1+ human thymocytes (dated by TCRdb to the late 2010s). Study-wide findings and limitations: Unlike the oligoclonal repertoires in peripheral blood, the thymic TRG and TRD repertoires appeared highly polyclonal, with Gaussian CDR3 length distributions.

For these receptors, no antigen is known. The sample was run on an Illumina MiSeq. RNA extraction was carried out with the RNeasy mini kit, and reverse transcription was then done using Superscript III. CDR3 amplicons were generated by multiplex PCR with pooled V-gene forward primers and a constant-region reverse primer carrying Illumina adaptor overhangs. TCRdb reran clone calling on the public reads with CATT; rows sharing one DNA sequence were then combined. This sample comprises tens of thousands of delta-chain clones, approximately 16% of them detected only once. Together, the top ten hold roughly 0.5% of the sample. What was sequenced was Vdelta1+ gamma-delta thymocytes from the thymus. The cell subset or site tag for this specimen amounts to: FACS-sorted CD3+ TCRalphabeta- TCRVdelta1+ TCRVdelta2- thymocytes. All receptors come from a boy under three years old who had congenital heart surgery.

V and J are TRDV1 and TRDJ1, with TRDD3 matching 7 bases. Germline V gene lookup returns CDR1 TSWWSYY and CDR2 QGS. Trimming removed 1 base from V and 4 bases from J; junction bases left unmatched: 9. This CDR3 comprises 16 residues. The CDR3 region is CALGEPMGEVGDKLIF. The CDR3 DNA follows: TGTGCTCTTGGGGAACCTATGGGGGAAGTCGGCGATAAACTCATCTTT.

The chain has TRDV1 and TRDJ1, with a possible D match to TRDD2 (5 bases). The CDR3 is 15 amino acids. Trimming cost V 0 bases and J 2 bases, with 10 bases left between them. Germline V CDR1 and CDR2: TSWWSYY, QGS. The CDR3 DNA reads TGTGCTCTTGGGGAACTTCCTAGCGGAACCGATAAACTCATCTTT. Protein product: CALGELPSGTDKLIF.

This chain connects TRDV1 to TRDJ1; 9 bases line up with TRDD3. Germline V gives CDR1 TSWWSYY, CDR2 QGS. This CDR3 has 24 amino acids. Trimming removed 3 bases from V and 2 bases from J; junction bases left unmatched: 31. CDR3 DNA: TGTGCTCTTGGGGACCCTCAATTCCTACGCTTGGGACTAGGGGATACGCCCAAGACCGATAAACTCATCTTT. Translated, it gives CALGDPQFLRLGLGDTPKTDKLIF.

In its sample, this clone was seen many times. This chain links TRDV2 with TRDJ1; no reliable D call. This CDR3 region has 18 residues. Germline-derived CDR1 and CDR2 are GEAIGNYY and EKD. Trimming removed 0 bases at V and 3 bases at J, with 22 bases between. The CDR3 protein is CACDTEGHTYRAADKLIF. Written as DNA, the CDR3 is TGTGCCTGTGACACCGAGGGCCATACTTACCGGGCGGCCGATAAACTCATCTTT.